This TCR beta chain was retrieved from a study of T cell changes during pregnancy in multiple sclerosis. Trimming left V 3 bases short and J 0 bases short, with 6 bases between. There are 14 residues in the CDR3. Per germline, CDR1 SEHNR and CDR2 FQNEAQ (reference sequence). Method: immunoSEQ multiplex PCR; TCRdb's copy keeps in-frame clones and lacks some. The table shows 70,000 to 95,000 clones, with approximately 94% occurring only once. The sample here was peripheral blood, taken after pregnancy. The chain joins TRBV7-9 to TRBJ2-1; no clear D gene. The clonotype comes from a female donor in good health, enrolled as a control in a pregnancy study. CDR3 bases: TGTGCCAGCAGCTTTACAAGCTCCTACAATGAGCAGTTCTTC. Translating it yields CASSFTSSYNEQFF.